This TCR beta chain was captured in a study of radiotherapy plus CTLA-4 blockade in lung cancer. Profiling relied on immunoSEQ multiplex PCR, and the TCRdb table lists in-frame clones only, not all of them. The repertoire consists of roughly 44,000 clones, with approximately 76% occurring once and the leading ten covering 8.5% to 14%. CDR3 length equals 18 residues. J was trimmed by 0 bases and V by 9 bases; bases with no gene match: 18. From germline, CDR1 is MDHEN and CDR2 SYDVKM. The receptor comes from a human donor with non-small cell lung cancer who had stable disease on radiotherapy plus ipilimumab. The source was peripheral blood, collected from a patient treated with radiotherapy plus ipilimumab. V gene TRBV28 combines with J gene TRBJ2-3; 7 bases line up with TRBD1. This CDR3 is CASTAPVGDSLSTDTQYF. As DNA, the CDR3 is TGTGCCAGTACCGCTCCCGTCGGGGACAGTCTTAGCACAGATACGCAGTATTTT.